This TCR beta chain was sequenced for a study of early T cells in non-severe SARS-CoV-2 infection. Study-wide context: Chains were unpaired, as sequencing was done on bulk RNA from unsorted whole blood. Study-level findings and limits: A preference for anti-spike CD8 responses marked VDJdb matching, which missed private and CD4 specificities.

In its sample, this clonotype was seen many times. The antigen is undetermined. Attachment of unique molecular identifiers was made to individual cDNA molecules. TCRdb ran MiXCR on the 5' RACE reads and lists one entry per CDR3 protein. This table has tens of thousands of distinct CDR3 sequences, roughly 8.2% appearing once. Trimming stripped 0 bases from V and 4 bases from J, with 12 bases between. Germline V gene sequence: CDR1 SNHLY, CDR2 FYNNEI. CDR3 length equals 15 residues. The chain is built from TRBV2 and TRBJ1-2; D gene uncertain. The clonotype originates from an adult who was a healthcare worker with PCR-confirmed SARS-CoV-2 infection or an uninfected control (not recorded which). The sequenced sample was whole blood. As DNA, the CDR3 is TGTGCCAGCAGTGAAGCTACGATAAAAATCTATGGCTACACCTTC. Encoded protein: CASSEATIKIYGYTF. The whole variable domain, filled in from reference TRBV2 and TRBJ1-2, reads EPEVTQTPSHQVTQMGQEVILRCVPISNHLYFYWYRQILGQKVEFLVSFYNNEISEKSEIFDDQFSVERPDGSNFTLKIRSTKLEDSAMYFCASSEATIKIYGYTFGSGTRLTVV.